Listed here are 7 T cell receptor beta chains from one sample, sequenced in a study of blood T cells in healthy people across ages. PCR was performed a second time for roughly 7 to 12 cycles using a sample-barcoded 5' primer and a J-beta primer mix. TCRdb re-analysed the 5' RACE reads in MiXCR, keeping a single row per CDR3 protein. The sample includes approximately 670,000 distinct CDR3 sequences, 40% to 45% of them seen just once. Sequencing was carried out using blood. The origin of the receptors is an elderly man in good health.

The V call is TRBV5-1, the J call TRBJ2-1; 14 bases are shared with TRBD2. This CDR3 has 20 residues. V shed 5 bases, J shed 0 bases, and the junction held 13 bases outside the gene matches. Germline CDR1 is SGHRS and CDR2 is YFSETQ. CDR3 amino acids: CASSPFGTSGSGASYNEQFF. The CDR3 bases are TGCGCCAGCAGTCCCTTCGGGACTAGCGGGAGTGGGGCCTCCTACAATGAGCAGTTCTTC.

The chain recombines TRBV27 with TRBJ2-5, with D possibly matching TRBD1 (6 bases). Germline CDR1 is MNHEY and CDR2 is SMNVEV (reference sequence). Trimming stripped 5 bases from V and 9 bases from J, with 25 bases between. The CDR3 spans 16 residues. The CDR3 region is CASSARLTGTHTAQYF. Written as DNA, the CDR3 is TGTGCCAGCAGTGCACGTTTAACCGGGACACATACGGCCCAGTACTTC.

This clonotype appeared a few times. The rearrangement uses TRBV6-2 or TRBV6-3 and TRBJ2-5, with a possible D match to TRBD2 (5 bases). TRBJ2-7 matches the DNA end more closely, so the J call is doubtful. Germline CDR1 is MNHEY and CDR2 is SVGEGT. This CDR3 contains 13 residues. CDR3 sequence reads: CASTPRDGNEQYF. CDR3 nucleotide sequence: TGTGCCAGCACACCTCGGGATGGCAACGAGCAGTACTTC.

The chain recombines TRBV7-9 with TRBJ2-7; TRBD2 aligns across 10 bases. The V gene end was trimmed by 5 bases and the J gene end by 0 bases; junction bases not matched to a gene: 16. The CDR3 is made up of 19 amino acids. Germline V gives CDR1 SEHNR, CDR2 FQNEAQ (reference sequence). CDR3 DNA: TGTGCCAGCAGCAAGGTCGCCGGAACTAGCGGGGTGAGCTCCTACGAGCAGTACTTC. As protein: CASSKVAGTSGVSSYEQYF.

This clonotype has more than one count but fewer than ten. The chain carries TRBV5-1 and TRBJ1-3; D is unresolved. CDR3 length: 16 residues. CDR1 and CDR2 (germline): SGHRS, YFSETQ. V was trimmed by 5 bases and J by 0 bases, leaving 15 bases between them. The CDR3: CASSSEASASGNTIYF. CDR3 coding DNA: TGCGCCAGCAGTTCAGAAGCCTCTGCCTCTGGAAACACCATATATTTT.

The chain couples TRBV7-2 to TRBJ2-7; perhaps TRBD2 as D (6 bases). CDR3 length: 15 amino acids. CDR1 is SGHTA, CDR2 FQGNSA, per germline. V lost 4 bases and J lost 5, with 18 bases in between. Written as DNA, the CDR3 is TGTGCCAGCAGCTCAGTACAGGCCGCGGGGAACGAGCAGTACTTC. This codes for CASSSVQAAGNEQYF.

This clonotype was detected only a few times. The chain has TRBV6-1 and TRBJ1-2; unclear D gene. V lost 6 bases and J lost 8, with 19 bases in between. Germline assignment: CDR1 MNHNS and CDR2 SASEGT. This CDR3 region has 14 residues. CDR3 protein: CASRAPGESWGYTF. Here the CDR3 DNA reads TGTGCCAGCAGGGCCCCGGGAGAGTCTTGGGGCTACACCTTC.